This TCR beta chain was sequenced during a study of shared clonotypes between healthy human individuals. Details on this clone: Its specificity is not known.

Findings and limits, study-wide: Larger richness was generally estimated for naive than memory subsets. Deeper or shallower sequencing was expected to change how clonotypes are shared among donors.

The CDR3 sequence is 15 residues long. Trimming pared 4 bases from V and 1 base from J, leaving 14 bases between. Germline lookup yields CDR1 SGHRS and CDR2 YFSETQ. Here immunoSEQ multiplex PCR was the method, and the copy in TCRdb shows in-frame clones only, minus some. The sample has approximately 940,000 clones, around three quarters seen once; the top ten hold about 1.5%. The origin of this receptor is a man between 18 and 29 years old in good health. The rearrangement links TRBV5-1 to TRBJ1-1, with TRBD1 as a possible D gene (6 bases). Material for sequencing was memory CD4+ T cells sorted from blood. Subset defined: CD45RA-negative fraction. The CDR3 sequence is CASSPGQQANTEAFF. The CDR3 coding sequence is TGCGCCAGCAGCCCCGGACAGCAAGCGAACACTGAAGCTTTCTTT.